The T cell receptor (beta chain) described here comes from a study of blood T cell repertoires in COVID-19. Study at large: Whether acute or convalescent, the COVID-19 samples came from the United States, Italy and Spain.

The germline V gene has CDR1 KGHSH and CDR2 LQKENI. Trimming took off 4 bases at V and 0 bases at J, with 5 bases between the two ends. The CDR3 is 13 amino acids. Sequencing was performed with immunoSEQ multiplex PCR; in TCRdb, only in-frame clones are kept and a portion is missing. Of over 90,000 clones in the sample, around 87% were seen once. The chain is built from TRBV18 and TRBJ2-3, with D possibly TRBD1 on 5 matching bases. Sequences were obtained from peripheral blood. The receptor was isolated from a human donor in a cohort sampled during active COVID-19. The CDR3 DNA sequence: TGTGCCAGCTCACGGACAAGCACAGATACGCAGTATTTT. Residues: CASSRTSTDTQYF.